The present TCR beta chain was sequenced within a study of Ad26.COV2.S vaccination and SARS-CoV-2 variants. CDR1 and CDR2 (germline): MNHEY, SVGAGI. Trimming cost V 9 bases and J 0 bases, with 6 bases left between them. The CDR3 runs 13 residues. Clones were sequenced by immunoSEQ multiplex PCR, and TCRdb holds only the in-frame ones, with some missing. The table includes 300,000 to 400,000 clones, around 89% detected once. Treatment noted: about 20 received Ad26.COV2.S at low or high dose, single or two shots; about five received placebo; per-sample allocation not given. It was on day 63 after the first vaccine or placebo injection that samples were taken.

This receptor was identified in a person aged 18-60 years who received the Ad26.COV2.S COVID-19 vaccine or a placebo. V and J are TRBV6-5 and TRBJ2-6; D ambiguous. The sequences come from peripheral blood, collected in a trial of Ad26.COV2.S vaccine versus placebo. The CDR3 DNA reads as TGTGCCAGTCGGAGCTCTGGGGCCAACGTCCTGACTTTC. It encodes CASRSSGANVLTF.